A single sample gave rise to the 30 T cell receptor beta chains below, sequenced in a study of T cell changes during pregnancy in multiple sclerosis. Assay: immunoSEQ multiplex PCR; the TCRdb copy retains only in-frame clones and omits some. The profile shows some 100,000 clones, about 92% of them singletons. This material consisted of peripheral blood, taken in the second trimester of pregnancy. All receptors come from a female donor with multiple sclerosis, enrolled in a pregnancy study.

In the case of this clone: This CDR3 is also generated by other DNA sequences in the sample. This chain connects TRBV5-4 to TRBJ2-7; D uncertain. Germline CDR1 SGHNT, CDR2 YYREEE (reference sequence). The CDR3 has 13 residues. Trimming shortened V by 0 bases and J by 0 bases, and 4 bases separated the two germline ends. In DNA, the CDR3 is TGTGCCAGCAGCTTGGCGGGCTCCTACGAGCAGTACTTC. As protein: CASSLAGSYEQYF.

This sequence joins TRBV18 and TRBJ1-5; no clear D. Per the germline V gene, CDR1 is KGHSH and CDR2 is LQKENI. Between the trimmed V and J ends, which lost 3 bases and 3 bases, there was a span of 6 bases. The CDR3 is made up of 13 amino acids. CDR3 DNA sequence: TGTGCCAGCTCACCTGGACTCAATCAGCCCCAGCATTTT. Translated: CASSPGLNQPQHF.

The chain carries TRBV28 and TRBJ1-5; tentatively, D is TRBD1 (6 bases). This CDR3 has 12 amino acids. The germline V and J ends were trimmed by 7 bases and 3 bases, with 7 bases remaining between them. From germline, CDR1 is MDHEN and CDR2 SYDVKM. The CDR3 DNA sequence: TGTGCCAGCAACAGGGTCAATCAGCCCCAGCATTTT. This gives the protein CASNRVNQPQHF.

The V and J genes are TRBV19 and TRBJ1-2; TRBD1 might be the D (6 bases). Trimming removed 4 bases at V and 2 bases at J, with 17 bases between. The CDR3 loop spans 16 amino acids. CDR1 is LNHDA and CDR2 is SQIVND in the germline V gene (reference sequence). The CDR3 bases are TGTGCCAGTAGTACCACCGGGACACCCAAAAACTATGGCTACACCTTC. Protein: CASSTTGTPKNYGYTF.

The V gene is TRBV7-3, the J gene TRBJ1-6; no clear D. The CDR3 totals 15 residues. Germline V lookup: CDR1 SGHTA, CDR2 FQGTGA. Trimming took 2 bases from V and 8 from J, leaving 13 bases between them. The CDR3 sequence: CASSLSGRGYSPLHF. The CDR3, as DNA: TGTGCCAGCAGCTTATCGGGAAGAGGGTATTCACCCCTCCACTTT.

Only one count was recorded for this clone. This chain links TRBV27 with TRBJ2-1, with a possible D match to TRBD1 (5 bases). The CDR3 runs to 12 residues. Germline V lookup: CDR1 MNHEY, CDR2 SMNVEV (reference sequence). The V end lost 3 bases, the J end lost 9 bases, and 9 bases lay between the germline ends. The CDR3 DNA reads TGTGCCAGCAGTTTTAAGGGGCTTGAGCAGTTCTTC. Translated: CASSFKGLEQFF.

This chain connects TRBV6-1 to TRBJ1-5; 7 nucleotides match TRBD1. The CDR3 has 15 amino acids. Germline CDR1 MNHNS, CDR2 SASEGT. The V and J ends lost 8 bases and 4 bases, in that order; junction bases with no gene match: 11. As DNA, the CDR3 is TGTGCCAGCGAAGAGACAGGGTTCGGGAATCAGCCCCAGCATTTT. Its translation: CASEETGFGNQPQHF.

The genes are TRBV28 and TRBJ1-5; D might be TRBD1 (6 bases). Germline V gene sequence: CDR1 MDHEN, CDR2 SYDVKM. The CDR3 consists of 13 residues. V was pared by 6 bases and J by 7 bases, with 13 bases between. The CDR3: CASRYRDRQPQHF. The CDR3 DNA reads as TGTGCCAGCAGGTACAGGGATCGGCAGCCCCAGCATTTT.

CDR3 DNA sequence: TGTGCCAGTAGTATCCAGGGGGATCAGCCCCAGCATTTT. Translating gives CASSIQGDQPQHF. The chain carries TRBV19 and TRBJ1-5; TRBD1 agrees at 7 bases. The CDR3 is made up of 13 amino acids. Losses at the gene ends were 3 bases for V and 5 bases for J; bases not matched to a gene: 1. Per the germline V gene, CDR1 is LNHDA and CDR2 is SQIVND (reference sequence).

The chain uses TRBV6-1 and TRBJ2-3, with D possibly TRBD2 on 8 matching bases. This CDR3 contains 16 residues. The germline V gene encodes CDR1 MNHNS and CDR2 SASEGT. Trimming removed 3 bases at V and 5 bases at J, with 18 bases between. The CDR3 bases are TGTGCCAGCAGTGACGGGAGGGGGGCAGGGGGAGATACGCAGTATTTT. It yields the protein CASSDGRGAGGDTQYF.

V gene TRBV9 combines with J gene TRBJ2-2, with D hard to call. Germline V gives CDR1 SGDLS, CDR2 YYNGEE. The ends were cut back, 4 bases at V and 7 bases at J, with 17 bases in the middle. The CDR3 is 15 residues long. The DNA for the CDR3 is TGTGCCAGCAGCACCCCCGGCGTTTCAGGCGGGGAGCTGTTTTTT. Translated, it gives CASSTPGVSGGELFF.

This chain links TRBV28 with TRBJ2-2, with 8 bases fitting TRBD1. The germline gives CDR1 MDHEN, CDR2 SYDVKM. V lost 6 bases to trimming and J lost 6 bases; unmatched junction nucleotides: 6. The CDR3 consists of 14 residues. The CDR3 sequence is CASRPGGASGELFF. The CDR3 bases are TGTGCCAGCAGGCCAGGGGGCGCATCCGGGGAGCTGTTTTTT.

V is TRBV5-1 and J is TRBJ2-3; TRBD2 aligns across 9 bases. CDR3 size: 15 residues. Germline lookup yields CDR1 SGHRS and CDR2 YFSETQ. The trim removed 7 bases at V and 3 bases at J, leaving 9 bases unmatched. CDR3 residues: CASRSGLAVTDTQYF. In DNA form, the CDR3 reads TGCGCCAGCCGCTCGGGACTAGCTGTGACAGATACGCAGTATTTT.

This chain's CDR3 is CASSYSGTGNYEQYF. The CDR3, as DNA: TGTGCCAGCAGTTATTCCGGGACAGGAAACTACGAGCAGTACTTC. This chain connects TRBV6-6 to TRBJ2-7; 8 bases line up with TRBD1. The germline gives CDR1 MNHNY, CDR2 SVGAGI (reference sequence). Losses at the gene ends were 3 bases for V and 3 bases for J; bases not matched to a gene: 7. There are 15 residues in the CDR3.

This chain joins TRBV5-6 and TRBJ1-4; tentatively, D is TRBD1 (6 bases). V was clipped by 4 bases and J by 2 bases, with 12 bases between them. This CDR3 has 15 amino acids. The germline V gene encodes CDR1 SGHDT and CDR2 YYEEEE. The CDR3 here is CASSPGTSTNEKLFF. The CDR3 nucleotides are TGTGCCAGCAGCCCTGGGACATCGACTAATGAAAAACTGTTTTTT. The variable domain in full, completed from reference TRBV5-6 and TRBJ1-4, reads DAGVTQSPTHLIKTRGQQVTLRCSPKSGHDTVSWYQQALGQGPQFIFQYYEEEERQRGNFPDRFSGHQFPNYSSELNVNALLLGDSALYLCASSPGTSTNEKLFFGSGTQLSVL.

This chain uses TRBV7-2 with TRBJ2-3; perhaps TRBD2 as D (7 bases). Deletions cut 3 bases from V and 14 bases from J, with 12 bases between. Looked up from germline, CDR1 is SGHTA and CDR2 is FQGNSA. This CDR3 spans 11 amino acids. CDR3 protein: CASSFGRGRYF. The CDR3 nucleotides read TGTGCCAGCAGCTTTGGGCGGGGGCGGTATTTT.

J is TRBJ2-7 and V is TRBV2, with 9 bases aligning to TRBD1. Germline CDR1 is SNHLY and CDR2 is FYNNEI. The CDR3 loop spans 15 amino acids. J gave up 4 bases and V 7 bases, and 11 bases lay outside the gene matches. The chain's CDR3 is CASTEGWTGVYEQYF. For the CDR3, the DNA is TGTGCCAGCACCGAAGGCTGGACAGGGGTATACGAGCAGTACTTC.

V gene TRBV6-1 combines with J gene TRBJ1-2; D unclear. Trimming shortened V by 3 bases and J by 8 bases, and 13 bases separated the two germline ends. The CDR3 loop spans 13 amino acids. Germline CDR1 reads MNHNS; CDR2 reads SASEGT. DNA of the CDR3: TGTGCCAGCAGTGACAGAGGGATTGTCGGCTACACCTTC. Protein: CASSDRGIVGYTF.

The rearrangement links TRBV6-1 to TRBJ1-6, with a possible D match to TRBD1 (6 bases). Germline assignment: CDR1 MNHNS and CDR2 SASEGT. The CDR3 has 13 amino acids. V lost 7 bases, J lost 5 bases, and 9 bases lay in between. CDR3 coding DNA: TGTGCCAGCAAAGGACAGAATAATTCACCCCTCCACTTT. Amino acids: CASKGQNNSPLHF.

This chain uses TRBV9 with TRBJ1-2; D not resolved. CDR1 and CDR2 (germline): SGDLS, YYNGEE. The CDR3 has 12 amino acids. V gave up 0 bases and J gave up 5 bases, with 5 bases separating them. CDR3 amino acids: CASSVGRYGYTF. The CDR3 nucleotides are TGTGCCAGCAGCGTAGGCAGATATGGCTACACCTTC.

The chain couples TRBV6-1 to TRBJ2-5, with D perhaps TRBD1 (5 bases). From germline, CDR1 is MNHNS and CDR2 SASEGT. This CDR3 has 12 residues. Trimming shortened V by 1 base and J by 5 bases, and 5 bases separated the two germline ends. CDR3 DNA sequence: TGTGCCAGCAGTGAAGAGGGGGAGACCCAGTACTTC. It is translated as CASSEEGETQYF.

Here the CDR3 reads CASSYDSPHTGELFF. The CDR3 DNA reads as TGTGCCAGCAGTTACGACAGCCCCCACACCGGGGAGCTGTTTTTT. The J gene is TRBJ2-2, the V gene TRBV6-5; a possible D gene is TRBD1 (5 bases). The CDR3 is 15 amino acids. Germline lookup yields CDR1 MNHEY and CDR2 SVGAGI. Between the trimmed V and J ends, which lost 2 bases and 3 bases, there was a span of 10 bases.

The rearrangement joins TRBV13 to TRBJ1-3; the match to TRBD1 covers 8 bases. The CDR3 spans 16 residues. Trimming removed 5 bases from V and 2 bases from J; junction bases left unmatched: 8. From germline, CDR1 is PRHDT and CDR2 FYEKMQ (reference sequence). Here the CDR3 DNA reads TGTGCCAGCAGCATCGCCAGGGGGCGCCCTGGAAACACCATATATTTT. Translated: CASSIARGRPGNTIYF.

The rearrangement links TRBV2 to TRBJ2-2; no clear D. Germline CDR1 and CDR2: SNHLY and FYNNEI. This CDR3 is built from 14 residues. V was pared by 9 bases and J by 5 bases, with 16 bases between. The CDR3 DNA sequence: TGTGCCAGTTTGGGTTGGTTGGAGACCGGGGAGCTGTTTTTT. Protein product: CASLGWLETGELFF.

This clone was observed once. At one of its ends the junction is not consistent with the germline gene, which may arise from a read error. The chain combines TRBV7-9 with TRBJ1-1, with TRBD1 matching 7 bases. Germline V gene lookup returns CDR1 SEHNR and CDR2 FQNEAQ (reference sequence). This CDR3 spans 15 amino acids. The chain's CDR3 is CASGFTGAVNTEAFF. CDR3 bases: TGTGCCAGCGGCTTCACAGGGGCGGTGAACACTGAAGCTTTCTTT.

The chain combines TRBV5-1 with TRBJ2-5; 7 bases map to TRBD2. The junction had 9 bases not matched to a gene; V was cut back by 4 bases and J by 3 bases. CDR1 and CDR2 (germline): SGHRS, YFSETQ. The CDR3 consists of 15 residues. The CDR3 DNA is TGCGCCAGCAGCCTGACTGGAAGCGGGGAAGAGACCCAGTACTTC. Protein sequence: CASSLTGSGEETQYF.

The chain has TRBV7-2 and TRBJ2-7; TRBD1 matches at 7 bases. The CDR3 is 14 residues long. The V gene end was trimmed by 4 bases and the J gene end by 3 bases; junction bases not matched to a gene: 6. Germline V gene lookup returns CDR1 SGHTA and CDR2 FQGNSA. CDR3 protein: CASSSDRANYEQYF. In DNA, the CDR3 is TGTGCCAGCAGCTCTGACAGGGCTAACTACGAGCAGTACTTC.

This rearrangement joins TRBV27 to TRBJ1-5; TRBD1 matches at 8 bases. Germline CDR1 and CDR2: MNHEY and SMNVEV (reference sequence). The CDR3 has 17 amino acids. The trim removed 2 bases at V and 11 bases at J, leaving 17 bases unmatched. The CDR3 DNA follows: TGTGCCAGCAGTTTAAGGGGGCGGGACAGGCCGATTGGGGCCCAGCATTTT. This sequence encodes CASSLRGRDRPIGAQHF.

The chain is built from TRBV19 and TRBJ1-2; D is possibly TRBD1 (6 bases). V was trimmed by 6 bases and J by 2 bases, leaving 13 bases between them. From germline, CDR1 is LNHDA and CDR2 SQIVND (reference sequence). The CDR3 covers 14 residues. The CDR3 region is CASRISGDNYGYTF. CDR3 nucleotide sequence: TGTGCCAGTAGAATATCAGGGGACAACTATGGCTACACCTTC.

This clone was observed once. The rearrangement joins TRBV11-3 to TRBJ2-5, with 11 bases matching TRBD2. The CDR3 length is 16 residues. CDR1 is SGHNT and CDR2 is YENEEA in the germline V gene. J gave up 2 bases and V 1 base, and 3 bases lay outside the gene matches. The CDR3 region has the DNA TGTGCCAGCAGCTTAGGTCTAGCGGGAGGACAAGAGACCCAGTACTTC. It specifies CASSLGLAGGQETQYF.